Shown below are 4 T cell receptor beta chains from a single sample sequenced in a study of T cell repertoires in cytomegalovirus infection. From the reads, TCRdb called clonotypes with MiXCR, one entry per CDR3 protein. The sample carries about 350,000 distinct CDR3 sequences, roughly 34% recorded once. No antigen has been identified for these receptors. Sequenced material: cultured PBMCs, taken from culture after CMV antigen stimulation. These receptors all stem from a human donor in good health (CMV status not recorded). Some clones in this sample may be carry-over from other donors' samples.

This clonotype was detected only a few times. CDR3 coding DNA: TGTGCCAGCAGCGGGTCCGGGACTAAGGTTGATGAGCAGTTCTTC. Its protein is CASSGSGTKVDEQFF. The chain is built from TRBV5-4 and TRBJ2-1, with 7 bases that match TRBD2. The V gene end was trimmed by 4 bases and the J gene end by 8 bases; junction bases not matched to a gene: 12. The length of the CDR3 is 15 residues. Per the germline V gene, CDR1 is SGHNT and CDR2 is YYREEE (reference sequence).

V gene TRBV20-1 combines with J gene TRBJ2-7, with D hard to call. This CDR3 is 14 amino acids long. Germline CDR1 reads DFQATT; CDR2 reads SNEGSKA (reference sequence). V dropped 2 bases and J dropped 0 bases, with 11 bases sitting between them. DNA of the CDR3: TGCAGTGCTAGACCACCACAAGACTCCTACGAGCAGTACTTC. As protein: CSARPPQDSYEQYF.

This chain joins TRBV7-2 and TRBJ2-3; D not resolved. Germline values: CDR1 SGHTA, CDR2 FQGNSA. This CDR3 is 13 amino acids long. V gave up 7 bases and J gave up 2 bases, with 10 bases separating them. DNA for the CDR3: TGTGCCAGCAATCCCGCGGCCACAGATACGCAGTATTTT. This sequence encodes CASNPAATDTQYF.

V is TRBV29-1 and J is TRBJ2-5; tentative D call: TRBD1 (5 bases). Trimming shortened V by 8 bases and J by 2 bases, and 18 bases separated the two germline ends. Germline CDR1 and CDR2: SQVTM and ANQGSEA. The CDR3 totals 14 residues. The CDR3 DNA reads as TGCAGCCCTCTAATAGCCAGGGAACAAGAGACCCAGTACTTC. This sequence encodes CSPLIAREQETQYF.